The 9 T cell receptor beta chains in this list originate from one sample, sequenced in a study of cytotoxic CD8 clonotypes in ibrutinib-treated CLL. TCRdb's copy holds only in-frame clones and misses some; the assay was immunoSEQ multiplex PCR. This repertoire shows tens of thousands of clones, roughly 69% found once; its top ten account for approximately 53%. Sequencing used PBMCs, obtained after 24 months of ibrutinib treatment. The receptor source for this set is a human donor with chronic lymphocytic leukemia.

The chain is built from TRBV7-3 and TRBJ2-3, with D possibly TRBD1 on 6 matching bases. Per germline, CDR1 SGHTA and CDR2 FQGTGA. V dropped 2 bases and J dropped 1 base, with 16 bases sitting between them. The CDR3 is made up of 17 amino acids. CDR3 sequence (DNA): TGTGCCAGCAGCTTAGGGATGGGGGCCGGGGGCACAGATACGCAGTATTTT. Its translation: CASSLGMGAGGTDTQYF.

The V gene is TRBV5-1, the J gene TRBJ2-5; 9 bases fit TRBD2. CDR1 is SGHRS, CDR2 YFSETQ, per germline. The CDR3 totals 16 residues. V gave up 0 bases and J gave up 1 base; unmatched junction bases: 4. The CDR3 DNA follows: TGCGCCAGCAGCTTGGGTAGCGGGGGTCTCCAAGAGACCCAGTACTTC. Translating it yields CASSLGSGGLQETQYF.

The J gene is TRBJ1-2, the V gene TRBV6-6; D possibly corresponds to TRBD1 (6 bases). Per germline, CDR1 MNHNY and CDR2 SVGAGI (reference sequence). This CDR3 has 15 amino acids. V lost 6 bases, J lost 3 bases, and 17 bases lay in between. Here the CDR3 reads CASSQIPQGHYGYTF. In DNA, the CDR3 is TGTGCCAGCAGCCAGATCCCACAGGGACACTATGGCTACACCTTC.

The V gene is TRBV29-1, the J gene TRBJ1-3, with D possibly matching TRBD1 (6 bases). The germline gives CDR1 SQVTM, CDR2 ANQGSEA. CDR3 length equals 11 residues. The CDR3 nucleotides are TGCAGTGTCAGGAGGGGGGACACCATATATTTT. Its translation is CSVRRGDTIYF.

The genes are TRBV18 and TRBJ1-4; D ambiguous. Germline V gene lookup returns CDR1 KGHSH and CDR2 LQKENI. The germline V and J ends were trimmed by 2 bases and 8 bases, with 9 bases remaining between them. This CDR3 is 13 amino acids long. CDR3 residues: CASSPEVKEKLFF. CDR3 DNA sequence: TGTGCCAGCTCACCAGAGGTGAAGGAAAAACTGTTTTTT.

This clone was observed a single time. This sequence joins TRBV27 and TRBJ2-3; 8 nucleotides match TRBD1. Germline CDR1 reads MNHEY; CDR2 reads SMNVEV (reference sequence). Losses at the gene ends were 7 bases for V and 0 bases for J; bases not matched to a gene: 6. The CDR3 sequence is 15 residues long. CDR3 protein: CASKTGAESTDTQYF. As DNA, the CDR3 is TGTGCCAGCAAGACAGGGGCCGAGAGCACAGATACGCAGTATTTT.

This clone has at least ten counts. The V gene is TRBV9, the J gene TRBJ2-7, with D possibly being TRBD2 (5 bases). Trimming removed 0 bases at V and 0 bases at J, with 10 bases between. The CDR3 is 15 amino acids. Germline-derived CDR1 and CDR2 are SGDLS and YYNGEE. The DNA for the CDR3 is TGTGCCAGCAGCGTAGGATCGGGGTCCTCCTACGAGCAGTACTTC. It yields the protein CASSVGSGSSYEQYF.

This chain uses TRBV4-2 with TRBJ2-7, with TRBD1 matching 10 bases. The CDR3 runs 13 residues. V was pared by 9 bases and J by 7 bases, with 9 bases of the junction left unmatched. Germline values: CDR1 LGHNA, CDR2 YNFKEQ. In DNA, the CDR3 is TGTGCCAGAGGGACAGGGGCACCCTGGGAGCAGTACTTC. This codes for CARGTGAPWEQYF.

The V gene is TRBV6-5, the J gene TRBJ1-1; a weak D match, TRBD1 (5 bases). The V end was cut by 6 bases, the J end by 1 base, with 9 bases between. This CDR3 is built from 13 residues. Germline CDR1 is MNHEY and CDR2 is SVGAGI. In nucleotides, the CDR3 is TGTGCCAGCAGCACAGACAGGAACACTGAAGCTTTCTTT. Amino acid sequence: CASSTDRNTEAFF.